This TCR beta chain was found in a study of blood T cell repertoires in COVID-19. Seattle patients were enrolled while actively infected and followed longitudinally. Libraries were prepared by immunoSEQ multiplex PCR; TCRdb keeps only in-frame clonotypes and omits some of them. The sample includes around 470,000 clones, 89% of them seen just once. Germline lookup yields CDR1 MNHEY and CDR2 SVGAGI. The CDR3 length is 14 residues. Trimming left V 8 bases short and J 7 bases short, with 20 bases between. This clone occurred once. The chain links TRBV6-5 to TRBJ2-5, with a possible D match to TRBD2 (6 bases). The sequenced sample consisted of peripheral blood. This TCR came from a man aged 18 to 30 with COVID-19, enrolled during active disease. The CDR3 DNA is TGTGCCAGCGAAAGACTAGGCGCCCGGGGGACCCAGTACTTC. Residues: CASERLGARGTQYF.